This entry lists 19 T cell receptor beta chains sequenced from one sample in a study of T cell responses to AZD1222 COVID-19 vaccine. The method was immunoSEQ multiplex PCR; TCRdb's version includes in-frame clones alone and lacks a portion of them. Among around 190,000 clones listed, around 92% were seen once. Material: peripheral blood, obtained on day 0 of AZD1222 vaccination. Receptors originate from an adult in good health.

This clone was seen only once. This chain uses TRBV13 with TRBJ1-5; TRBD1 aligns across 8 bases. The V and J ends lost 0 bases and 6 bases, in that order; junction bases with no gene match: 19. CDR3 length equals 20 residues. Germline CDR1 and CDR2: PRHDT and FYEKMQ (reference sequence). The CDR3 loop is CASSLGQGEPCSVGGQPQHF. The CDR3 DNA is TGTGCCAGCAGCTTAGGACAGGGGGAGCCTTGCTCTGTGGGCGGTCAGCCCCAGCATTTT. The full variable domain, with the rest looked up from reference TRBV13 and TRBJ1-5, is AAGVIQSPRHLIKEKRETATLKCYPIPRHDTVYWYQQGPGQDPQFLISFYEKMQSDKGSIPDRFSAQQFSDYHSELNMSSLELGDSALYFCASSLGQGEPCSVGGQPQHFGDGTRLSIL.

The genes are TRBV19 and TRBJ1-5; D ambiguous. Trimming removed 3 bases at V and 1 base at J, with 7 bases between. The germline CDR1 and CDR2 sequences are LNHDA and SQIVND (reference sequence). The CDR3 sequence is 14 residues long. CDR3: CASSIHSSNQPQHF. DNA for the CDR3: TGTGCCAGTAGTATTCACTCAAGCAATCAGCCCCAGCATTTT.

The chain recombines TRBV19 with TRBJ1-4; D unclear. Germline V gives CDR1 LNHDA, CDR2 SQIVND (reference sequence). The CDR3 consists of 16 residues. Trimming removed 0 bases at V and 0 bases at J, with 8 bases between. The CDR3 DNA sequence: TGTGCCAGTAGTATAGATGGGCCAGCAACTAATGAAAAACTGTTTTTT. Its protein product is CASSIDGPATNEKLFF.

This chain joins TRBV3-1 (or the pseudogene TRBV3-2) and TRBJ1-6, with D unresolved. Germline V lookup: CDR1 LGHDT, CDR2 YNNKEL (reference sequence). Trimming pared 6 bases from V and 6 bases from J, leaving 9 bases between. CDR3 length: 13 amino acids. The CDR3 region is CASRPSFNSPLHF. CDR3 in DNA: TGTGCCAGCAGGCCGTCGTTTAATTCACCCCTCCACTTT.

This chain joins TRBV6-5 and TRBJ2-7; TRBD2 agrees at 10 bases. The CDR3 contains 15 residues. Germline-derived CDR1 and CDR2 are MNHEY and SVGAGI. V shed 6 bases, J shed 0 bases, and the junction held 5 bases outside the gene matches. In DNA, the CDR3 is TGTGCCAGCAGGGATTTAGCGGGGGGCTCCTACGAGCAGTACTTC. Amino acid sequence: CASRDLAGGSYEQYF.

The chain has TRBV25-1 and TRBJ1-3; 7 bases match TRBD1. The trim removed 6 bases at V and 1 base at J, leaving 9 bases unmatched. CDR1 MGHDK and CDR2 SYGVNS come from the germline V gene. The CDR3 runs to 16 residues. Here the CDR3 reads CASRAGGQLSGNTIYF. The CDR3 DNA follows: TGTGCCAGCAGAGCTGGGGGACAGTTGTCTGGAAACACCATATATTTT. Together with reference TRBV25-1 and TRBJ1-3, the CDR3 gives the full variable domain: EADIYQTPRYLVIGTGKKITLECSQTMGHDKMYWYQQDPGMELHLIHYSYGVNSTEKGDLSSESTVSRIRTEHFPLTLESARPSHTSQYLCASRAGGQLSGNTIYFGEGSWLTVV.

The V gene is TRBV7-2, the J gene TRBJ2-1, with no clear D. This CDR3 comprises 17 residues. V lost 1 base and J lost 0, with 13 bases in between. The germline CDR1 and CDR2 sequences are SGHTA and FQGNSA. The CDR3 DNA sequence: TGTGCCAGCAGCTTAGTCCCCGCCATGAGCTCCTACAATGAGCAGTTCTTC. Translation: CASSLVPAMSSYNEQFF.

This clone has only one observation. J is TRBJ1-5 and V is TRBV12-3 or TRBV12-4; D remains unclear. The CDR3 is made up of 12 amino acids. With 0 bases removed from V and 6 bases from J, the gap between germline ends came to 3 bases. The CDR3 here is CASSLAVQPQHF. Written as DNA, the CDR3 is TGTGCCAGCAGTTTAGCAGTTCAGCCCCAGCATTTT.

To note about this clone: The same CDR3 can be traced to other DNA sequences in this sample. V is TRBV18 and J is TRBJ1-5; 9 nucleotides agree with TRBD1. J was trimmed by 4 bases and V by 3 bases; bases with no gene match: 1. Germline values: CDR1 KGHSH, CDR2 LQKENI. This CDR3 has 14 residues. This CDR3 is CASSPGQGNQPQHF. The CDR3 DNA follows: TGTGCCAGCTCACCTGGACAGGGGAATCAGCCCCAGCATTTT.

This clone was detected once. The chain employs TRBV6-5 and TRBJ1-1, with D possibly being TRBD1 (5 bases). Deletions cut 8 bases from V and 0 bases from J, with 10 bases between. Germline CDR1 and CDR2: MNHEY and SVGAGI. The CDR3 consists of 13 residues. CDR3 bases: TGTGCCAGCGTGGGACGGATGAACACTGAAGCTTTCTTT. Residues: CASVGRMNTEAFF.

The CDR3 DNA reads TGTGCCAGCAGCGTAGAAGAGCGGGCCTACAATGAGCAGTTCTTC. This codes for CASSVEERAYNEQFF. The chain uses TRBV9 and TRBJ2-1, with TRBD2 as a possible D gene (6 bases). This CDR3 comprises 15 residues. Germline CDR1 SGDLS, CDR2 YYNGEE. Trimming cost V 0 bases and J 2 bases, with 9 bases left between them.

The chain uses TRBV4-2 and TRBJ2-7; no definite D call. The germline CDR1 and CDR2 sequences are LGHNA and YNFKEQ. The CDR3 contains 15 residues. V dropped 0 bases and J dropped 1 base, with 10 bases sitting between them. The DNA of the CDR3 is TGTGCCAGCAGCCAAGAGTCGCTCGGGTCCTACGAGCAGTACTTC. Protein: CASSQESLGSYEQYF.

The gene calls are TRBV28 and TRBJ2-3, with D uncertain. Trimming shortened V by 1 base and J by 4 bases, and 9 bases separated the two germline ends. CDR3 size: 14 residues. Germline V lookup: CDR1 MDHEN, CDR2 SYDVKM. CDR3 coding DNA: TGTGCCAGCAGTTTATCCGAGGTGGCAGATACGCAGTATTTT. It yields the protein CASSLSEVADTQYF.

This clone was counted a few times. The genes are TRBV6-2 or TRBV6-3 and TRBJ2-3; 10 nucleotides match TRBD1. The germline V gene encodes CDR1 MNHEY and CDR2 SVGEGT. The CDR3 is made up of 16 amino acids. V shed 5 bases and J 1 base; nucleotides not matched to a gene: 6. The CDR3 DNA follows: TGTGCCAGCAGTCCGACAGGGGGCTATGGCACAGATACGCAGTATTTT. Encoded protein: CASSPTGGYGTDTQYF.

The V call is TRBV7-2, the J call TRBJ1-3; D is perhaps TRBD1 (6 bases). Germline V gene lookup returns CDR1 SGHTA and CDR2 FQGNSA. Trimming cost V 1 base and J 0 bases, with 10 bases left between them. This CDR3 is built from 16 residues. DNA of the CDR3: TGTGCCAGCAGCTTAGGTACAGGGCTCTCTGGAAACACCATATATTTT. Its translation is CASSLGTGLSGNTIYF.

This clone appeared once. The chain links TRBV16 to TRBJ1-1; possibly TRBD1 for D (5 bases). Germline values: CDR1 KGHSY, CDR2 FQNENV. The CDR3 is made up of 15 amino acids. With 3 bases removed from V and 0 bases from J, the gap between germline ends came to 11 bases. The CDR3 sequence: CASSQRGGLNTEAFF. CDR3 coding DNA: TGTGCCAGCAGCCAGCGGGGGGGGTTGAACACTGAAGCTTTCTTT.

The chain uses TRBV29-1 and TRBJ1-4, with D possibly being TRBD1 (6 bases). The CDR3 covers 11 residues. Germline V lookup: CDR1 SQVTM, CDR2 ANQGSEA. CDR3 DNA sequence: TGCACCGTACAATCAGGGGACAAACTGTTTTTT. This encodes CTVQSGDKLFF.

This clone was detected ten times or more. This chain joins TRBV4-3 and TRBJ2-6; tentatively, D is TRBD1 (6 bases). V lost 2 bases to trimming and J lost 0 bases, with 11 bases between them. CDR3 length: 17 residues. Germline-derived CDR1 and CDR2 are LGHNA and YSLEER. CDR3 in amino acids: CASSQMGDISGANVLTF. Written as DNA, the CDR3 is TGCGCCAGCAGCCAAATGGGGGACATCTCTGGGGCCAACGTCCTGACTTTC.

The chain recombines TRBV12-3 or TRBV12-4 with TRBJ1-2, with a possible D match to TRBD1 (5 bases). V was trimmed by 6 bases and J by 4 bases, leaving 12 bases between them. This CDR3 comprises 13 residues. CDR3 DNA: TGTGCCAGCAGCCCCCCGGGGGTCTATGGCTACACCTTC. Residues: CASSPPGVYGYTF.